This entry features one TCR beta chain sequence. Reverse transcription of extracted RNA yielded cDNA, which provided the sequencing template. Clones were sequenced by immunoSEQ multiplex PCR, and TCRdb holds only the in-frame ones, with some missing. The data show about 100,000 clones, around 55% seen once. This entry is derived from a study of CD8+ T cells in alopecia areata. Trimming took 8 bases from V and 6 from J; bases not matched to a gene: 13. CDR1 is PRHDT and CDR2 is FYEKMQ in the germline V gene (reference sequence). The CDR3 consists of 16 residues. The receptor was isolated from a human donor in good health. Sequences were obtained from CD8+ T cells sorted from blood. The chain employs TRBV13 and TRBJ1-1, with 12 bases aligning to TRBD1. CDR3 nucleotide sequence: TGTGCCAGCCTTTTTTCGGGACAGGGGGCGGGGTCTGAAGCTTTCTTT. Translated: CASLFSGQGAGSEAFF.